This TCR beta chain was sequenced in a study of blood T cell repertoires in COVID-19. Turning to the study itself: Both acute and convalescent COVID-19 samples were obtained from the United States, Italy and Spain. Sample material is recorded as cDNA or gDNA derived from T cells, B-cell-depleted T cells, or PBMCs.

Source study methods: The assay estimated nucleated cells by amplifying reference gene primers. Profiling relied on immunoSEQ multiplex PCR, and the TCRdb table lists in-frame clones only, not all of them. V, J and clone size are those of that table, while D and trimming were read from the DNA. The profile shows roughly 70,000 clones, about 86% of them singletons. This sequence was found in a woman aged 60-75 years with acute or convalescent COVID-19. Sequenced material: peripheral blood.

The CDR3 loop is CASRTGTDTQYF. CDR3 bases: TGTGCCAGCAGAACCGGGACAGATACGCAGTATTTT. V is TRBV6-5 and J is TRBJ2-3; D is undetermined. The CDR3 has 12 residues. The ends were cut back, 6 bases at V and 3 bases at J, with 7 bases in the middle. In germline, CDR1 is MNHEY, CDR2 SVGAGI.